The T cell receptor beta chain described here comes from a study of T-cell reconstitution after alpha-beta-depleted transplantation in children. Whole-study findings and limits: It was surviving recipient T cells and thymic progenitors that gave some patients high TCRbeta diversity at day 60. When one year had passed after transplant, most T-cell counts and diversity came from newly produced T cells. Roughly two months post-transplant, alpha-beta T cells reportedly originated from several hundred graft clones that had expanded.

Unique molecular identifiers were incorporated during preparation of the TCRbeta library. MiXCR, run by TCRdb on the PCR reads, gives a single entry per CDR3 protein. The sample contains around 250,000 distinct CDR3 sequences, roughly 8.2% of which appear only once. The sample holds many counts of this clonotype. The antigen is not known. V lost 2 bases to trimming and J lost 0 bases, with 17 bases between them. This CDR3 contains 17 residues. Per the germline V gene, CDR1 is SGHTA and CDR2 is FQGNSA. The material sequenced was PBMCs, mostly from graft donor cells, taken 180 days after TCRalphabeta/CD19-depleted stem cell transplant. This chain joins TRBV7-2 and TRBJ2-7; possible D gene TRBD1, 6 bases. The TCR originated in a male patient under 18 who had a stem cell transplant for acute lymphoblastic leukemia, so the T cells may come from the graft donor. This CDR3 reads CASSLRGSGHPSYEQYF. CDR3 bases: TGTGCCAGCAGCTTAAGGGGGTCGGGACACCCCTCCTACGAGCAGTACTTC.